This T cell receptor (beta chain) was recorded in a study of shared T cell receptors in the human thymus. CDR3 length equals 16 residues. V was cut by 2 bases and J by 2 bases, with 13 bases left in between. Germline V gives CDR1 MDHEN, CDR2 SYDVKM. Here immunoSEQ multiplex PCR was the method, and the copy in TCRdb shows in-frame clones only, minus some. Here the sample spans more than 550,000 clones, 70% to 90% being singletons. This sample also belongs to another study, concerning human thymus T cells. From that paper: Donation came from healthy Finnish infants having corrective surgery for congenital heart defects. Surgeons resected thymus tissue during corrective heart surgery.

The V gene is TRBV28, the J gene TRBJ1-5, with a weak D call TRBD1 (5 bases). This TCR came from a girl under three years old with a congenital heart defect. The sequencing input was thymocytes. The CDR3 DNA reads TGTGCCAGCAGTTTACGGTGGGGCCAGCGCAATCAGCCCCAGCATTTT. This translates into CASSLRWGQRNQPQHF.